The rows below give T cell receptor beta chains drawn from one sample of a study of cytomegalovirus exposure and HLA in healthy donors. Sequencing used immunoSEQ multiplex PCR; TCRdb keeps in-frame clones, though not all of them. The listing records fewer than 60,000 clones. Material: PBMCs. These receptors came from a woman aged 30 to 39 in good health and CMV-seropositive. The CDR3 runs from the conserved cysteine through the conserved F or W. A D gene is named only where the DNA matches it firmly.

J gene: TRBJ1-5
V gene: TRBV30
D gene: NA
CDR3 DNA: TGTGCCTGCTCAGGGGGCAATCAGCCCCAGCATTTT
CDR3 protein: CACSGGNQPQHF

J gene: TRBJ2-7
V gene: TRBV6-6
D gene: NA
CDR3 DNA: TGTGCCAGCTCAGGGGACCTTGTCTACGAGCAGTACTTC
CDR3 protein: CASSGDLVYEQYF

J gene: TRBJ2-3
V gene: TRBV19
D gene: NA
CDR3 DNA: TGTGCCAGTAGCCCGAGGACTGCAGATACGCAGTATTTT
CDR3 protein: CASSPRTADTQYF

J gene: TRBJ2-1
V gene: TRBV28
D gene: TRBD2
CDR3 DNA: TGTGCCAGCAGTTTAGCGGGGGGAGGGTCCTACAATGAGCAGTTCTTC
CDR3 protein: CASSLAGGGSYNEQFF

J gene: TRBJ2-2
V gene: TRBV5-1
D gene: NA
CDR3 DNA: TGCGCCAGCAGCTTGGTTTCAGTTAACACCGGGGAGCTGTTTTTT
CDR3 protein: CASSLVSVNTGELFF

J gene: TRBJ1-2
V gene: TRBV19
D gene: TRBD1
CDR3 DNA: TGTGCCAGTAGTTACGGACAGGGGGTTGGTGGCTACACCTTC
CDR3 protein: CASSYGQGVGGYTF

J gene: TRBJ1-3
V gene: TRBV30
D gene: TRBD1
CDR3 DNA: TGTGCCTGGGCCGGGACAGAAGGCGGAAACACCATATATTTT
CDR3 protein: CAWAGTEGGNTIYF

J gene: TRBJ2-1
V gene: TRBV29-1
D gene: TRBD2
CDR3 DNA: TGCAGCGTTGTACGACTAGCGGGAGGGAATGAGCAGTTCTTC
CDR3 protein: CSVVRLAGGNEQFF

J gene: TRBJ2-7
V gene: TRBV5-6
D gene: TRBD1
CDR3 DNA: TGTGCCAGCAGCTTGGTCGGACAGGGGTCCGAGCAGTACTTC
CDR3 protein: CASSLVGQGSEQYF

J gene: TRBJ1-5
V gene: TRBV30
D gene: TRBD1
CDR3 DNA: TGTGCCTGGAGCGACAGGGGGCTTTTCAATCAGCCCCAGCATTTT
CDR3 protein: CAWSDRGLFNQPQHF

J gene: TRBJ2-7
V gene: TRBV7-6
D gene: TRBD1
CDR3 DNA: TGTGCCAGCAGCTCATTACAGGGGGGAGAGCAGTACTTC
CDR3 protein: CASSSLQGGEQYF

J gene: TRBJ1-1
V gene: TRBV7-9
D gene: NA
CDR3 DNA: TGTGCCAGCAGCCCCGGTTTCACTGAAGCTTTCTTT
CDR3 protein: CASSPGFTEAFF

J gene: TRBJ1-5
V gene: TRBV19
D gene: NA
CDR3 DNA: TGTGCCAGTAGTGGACAGATAAATCAGCCCCAGCATTTT
CDR3 protein: CASSGQINQPQHF

J gene: TRBJ2-5
V gene: TRBV19
D gene: NA
CDR3 DNA: TGTGCCAGTAGTGTTACTAGCCGAGAGACCCAGTACTTC
CDR3 protein: CASSVTSRETQYF

J gene: TRBJ2-7
V gene: TRBV27
D gene: TRBD2
CDR3 DNA: TGTGCCAGCAGTTTATCTGCCGGTACTAGCGGGGAGAAATGGGTCTACGAGCAGTACTTC
CDR3 protein: CASSLSAGTSGEKWVYEQYF

J gene: TRBJ2-1
V gene: TRBV6-1
D gene: TRBD2
CDR3 DNA: TGTGCCAGCAGCCTAGCGGGAGCCGGGTACAATGAGCAGTTCTTC
CDR3 protein: CASSLAGAGYNEQFF

J gene: TRBJ1-1
V gene: TRBV5-1
D gene: NA
CDR3 DNA: TGCGCCAGCAGCTTGACGGGTGCGAACACTGAAGCTTTCTTT
CDR3 protein: CASSLTGANTEAFF

J gene: TRBJ1-1
V gene: TRBV28
D gene: TRBD1
CDR3 DNA: TGTGCCAGCAGCCCGTCCCCCACAGGGGTGACTGAAGCTTTCTTT
CDR3 protein: CASSPSPTGVTEAFF

J gene: TRBJ2-3
V gene: TRBV20-1
D gene: NA
CDR3 DNA: TGCAGTGCTAGAGTGGCCCCCGCGCAGTATTTT
CDR3 protein: CSARVAPAQYF

J gene: TRBJ2-3
V gene: TRBV9
D gene: NA
CDR3 DNA: TGTGCCAGCAGCGTAGAAGGGGCGGGGCCCACAGATACGCAGTATTTT
CDR3 protein: CASSVEGAGPTDTQYF

J gene: TRBJ2-3
V gene: TRBV18
D gene: NA
CDR3 DNA: TGTGCCAGCTCACCACCGTCTAGTAGGCATAAGCAGTATTTT
CDR3 protein: CASSPPSSRHKQYF

J gene: TRBJ2-1
V gene: TRBV6-6
D gene: NA
CDR3 DNA: TGTGCCAGCAGTTCCGGACTGGCCGACAATGAGCAGTTCTTC
CDR3 protein: CASSSGLADNEQFF

J gene: TRBJ1-3
V gene: TRBV18
D gene: NA
CDR3 DNA: TGTGCCAGCTCACCACCGGGGGAGGCCTCTGGAAACACCATATATTTT
CDR3 protein: CASSPPGEASGNTIYF

J gene: TRBJ1-2
V gene: TRBV29-1
D gene: NA
CDR3 DNA: TGCAGCGTTCCGGACAGAGGTGACTATGGCTACACCTTC
CDR3 protein: CSVPDRGDYGYTF

J gene: TRBJ2-7
V gene: TRBV5-1
D gene: NA
CDR3 DNA: TGCGCCAGCACTGAAACGGGATCCGTGTCCGACGAGCAGTACTTC
CDR3 protein: CASTETGSVSDEQYF

J gene: TRBJ2-2
V gene: TRBV7-6
D gene: NA
CDR3 DNA: TGTGCCAGCAGCTTAGTGGTAGGGGAAAACACCGGGGAGCTGTTTTTT
CDR3 protein: CASSLVVGENTGELFF

J gene: TRBJ2-3
V gene: TRBV4-2
D gene: NA
CDR3 DNA: TGTGCCAGCAGCCTCTTGGACCTACTAGGCACAGATACGCAGTATTTT
CDR3 protein: CASSLLDLLGTDTQYF

J gene: TRBJ2-5
V gene: TRBV11-2
D gene: TRBD1
CDR3 DNA: TGTGCCAGCAGCGCCCGTCCCGGGACAGGGGACCTGACCCAGTACTTC
CDR3 protein: CASSARPGTGDLTQYF

J gene: TRBJ2-3
V gene: TRBV6-1
D gene: TRBD2
CDR3 DNA: TGTGCCAGTGAAACTAGCGGTGAAGGAGCAGATACGCAGTATTTT
CDR3 protein: CASETSGEGADTQYF

J gene: TRBJ2-2
V gene: TRBV5-1
D gene: NA
CDR3 DNA: TGCGCCAGCAGCTTGGAGGGAGCCGGGGAGCTGTTTTTT
CDR3 protein: CASSLEGAGELFF

J gene: TRBJ2-3
V gene: TRBV9
D gene: TRBD2
CDR3 DNA: TGTGCCAGCAGCGTAGGACTAGCCACAGATACGCAGTATTTT
CDR3 protein: CASSVGLATDTQYF

J gene: TRBJ2-2
V gene: TRBV19
D gene: TRBD1
CDR3 DNA: TGTGCCAGTAGTACCGGGACAGGGTCGAACACCGGGGAGCTGTTTTTT
CDR3 protein: CASSTGTGSNTGELFF

J gene: TRBJ2-4
V gene: TRBV6-6
D gene: NA
CDR3 DNA: TGTGCCAGCAGCTACTTCACTCGGCGGGACAGCAACATTCAGTACTTC
CDR3 protein: CASSYFTRRDSNIQYF

J gene: TRBJ2-3
V gene: TRBV29-1
D gene: NA
CDR3 DNA: TGCAGCGTGCTCCCCCCAGGGGATACGCAGTATTTT
CDR3 protein: CSVLPPGDTQYF

J gene: TRBJ2-7
V gene: TRBV20-1
D gene: NA
CDR3 DNA: TGCAGTGCTAGAGAGGAGCTCGAGCAGTACTTC
CDR3 protein: CSAREELEQYF

J gene: TRBJ1-6
V gene: TRBV5-1
D gene: TRBD1
CDR3 DNA: TGCGCCAGCAGAGAGGACAGGGGGCACTCACCCCTCCACTTT
CDR3 protein: CASREDRGHSPLHF

J gene: TRBJ1-6
V gene: TRBV5-1
D gene: NA
CDR3 DNA: TGCGCCAGCAGCGGGCAGGGAAGGGCCTTTTCACCCCTCCACTTT
CDR3 protein: CASSGQGRAFSPLHF

J gene: TRBJ1-3
V gene: TRBV19
D gene: NA
CDR3 DNA: TGTGCCAGTGGCAGGTATCAGGGGATTCCTGGAAACACCATATATTTT
CDR3 protein: CASGRYQGIPGNTIYF

J gene: TRBJ2-1
V gene: TRBV6-5
D gene: NA
CDR3 DNA: TGTGCCAGCAGCCCTACAGGGTACAATGAGCAGTTCTTC
CDR3 protein: CASSPTGYNEQFF

J gene: TRBJ2-3
V gene: TRBV5-1
D gene: NA
CDR3 DNA: TGCGCCAGCAGCTGGTCCGGGACATCGGCAGATACGCAGTATTTT
CDR3 protein: CASSWSGTSADTQYF